This passage covers 24 T cell receptor beta chains from one sample sequenced in a study of control samples from healthy donors and cancer patients. Assay used: immunoSEQ multiplex PCR; TCRdb lists only in-frame clones, some missing. The table lists 170,000 or so clones, approximately 92% of them singletons, with more than 1.1% in the top ten. Sequences were obtained from blood. These receptors all come from a man aged 18 to 30 in good health.

The rearrangement uses TRBV28 and TRBJ2-7; D assignment may be TRBD1 or TRBD2 (6 bases each). CDR3 length equals 16 residues. Germline assignment: CDR1 MDHEN and CDR2 SYDVKM. With 4 bases removed from V and 0 bases from J, the gap between germline ends came to 16 bases. The CDR3 is CASSWVGGGSSYEQYF. The DNA for the CDR3 is TGTGCCAGCAGTTGGGTTGGAGGGGGTAGCTCCTACGAGCAGTACTTC.

V gene TRBV24-1 combines with J gene TRBJ2-1; D gene ambiguous. Per germline, CDR1 KGHDR and CDR2 SFDVKD. This CDR3 comprises 15 residues. The V and J ends lost 5 bases and 4 bases respectively, with 14 bases between them. The CDR3 reads CATSAPLGNYNEQFF. Written as DNA, the CDR3 is TGTGCCACCAGTGCGCCGCTGGGAAATTACAATGAGCAGTTCTTC.

The chain has TRBV19 and TRBJ1-1, with 10 bases fitting TRBD1. Germline CDR1 is LNHDA and CDR2 is SQIVND (reference sequence). The CDR3 has 16 residues. The V gene end was trimmed by 7 bases and the J gene end by 5 bases; junction bases not matched to a gene: 13. Here the CDR3 reads CASTSRGRTGGTEAFF. As DNA, the CDR3 is TGTGCCAGTACCTCCCGGGGGCGGACAGGGGGTACTGAAGCTTTCTTT. The variable domain in full, with the rest retrieved from reference TRBV19 and TRBJ1-1, is DGGITQSPKYLFRKEGQNVTLSCEQNLNHDAMYWYRQDPGQGLRLIYYSQIVNDFQKGDIAEGYSVSREKKESFPLTVTSAQKNPTAFYLCASTSRGRTGGTEAFFGQGTRLTVV.

The rearrangement links TRBV24-1 to TRBJ1-2; D gene unclear. Trimming stripped 2 bases from V and 3 bases from J, with 6 bases between. Germline CDR1 and CDR2: KGHDR and SFDVKD. The CDR3 extends over 13 amino acids. In DNA form, the CDR3 reads TGTGCCACCAGTGATTCAGCCCACTATGGCTACACCTTC. This codes for CATSDSAHYGYTF.

The rearrangement uses TRBV5-1 and TRBJ2-7; D remains ambiguous. The CDR3 is made up of 16 amino acids. V lost 0 bases to trimming and J lost 7 bases, with 20 bases between them. Germline lookup yields CDR1 SGHRS and CDR2 YFSETQ. The CDR3 nucleotides are TGCGCCAGCAGCTTGGGGCCCCGCAGCATGGATGGGGAGCAGTACTTC. Residues: CASSLGPRSMDGEQYF.

In this sample, this clone turned up once. The junction departs from germline at one end; a sequencing error may be responsible. The genes are TRBV5-1 and TRBJ1-6; 7 nucleotides align to TRBD1. The CDR3 has 15 residues. Germline V gene data show CDR1 as SGHRS and CDR2 as YFSETQ. This CDR3 reads CASSSNRGYDSPLHF. For the CDR3, the DNA is TGCGCCAGCAGCTCGAACAGGGGCTATGATTCACCCCTCCACTTT.

This chain joins TRBV3-1 (or the pseudogene TRBV3-2) and TRBJ2-2; 7 nucleotides line up with TRBD1. The CDR3 sequence is 15 residues long. CDR1 LGHDT and CDR2 YNNKEL come from the germline V gene (reference sequence). J was trimmed by 1 base and V by 4 bases; bases with no gene match: 3. CDR3 DNA sequence: TGTGCCAGCAGCCCAGGGGGTCTGAACACCGGGGAGCTGTTTTTT. It codes for CASSPGGLNTGELFF.

The rearrangement links TRBV12-5 to TRBJ1-6; the D is unclear. Germline V gives CDR1 LGHNT, CDR2 FRNRAP. The V end lost 0 bases, the J end lost 0 bases, and 24 bases lay between the germline ends. The CDR3 runs 22 residues. The CDR3 nucleotides read TGTGCTAGTGGTTTGGTAAAGACGGCCGTCCCGGAAAAGGGCTCCTATAATTCACCCCTCCACTTT. It encodes CASGLVKTAVPEKGSYNSPLHF.

This chain joins TRBV7-9 and TRBJ2-2, with D unclear. Germline V CDR1 and CDR2: SEHNR, FQNEAQ (reference sequence). The CDR3 length is 13 residues. V dropped 7 bases and J dropped 7 bases, with 13 bases sitting between them. The CDR3 nucleotides read TGTGCCAGCAACGGTCTCGGTGGCGGGGAGCTGTTTTTT. Protein sequence: CASNGLGGGELFF.

The rearrangement joins TRBV4-1 to TRBJ2-1, with 9 bases fitting TRBD2. V dropped 4 bases and J dropped 7; count of bases not matched to a gene: 14. CDR3 size: 17 residues. CDR1 MGHRA and CDR2 YSYEKL come from the germline V gene. CDR3 nucleotides: TGCGCCAGCAGCCTAGAAAGATCGCTAGCGGGGAAAAATGAGCAGTTCTTC. It is translated as CASSLERSLAGKNEQFF.

V is TRBV9 and J is TRBJ1-3; D gene unclear. V gave up 6 bases and J gave up 0 bases, with 10 bases separating them. CDR1 and CDR2 from the germline V gene are SGDLS and YYNGEE. The CDR3 is made up of 14 amino acids. The DNA for the CDR3 is TGTGCCAGCACCTCCTCCAGCTCTGGAAACACCATATATTTT. Its translation is CASTSSSSGNTIYF. Full variable domain (missing parts from reference TRBV9 and TRBJ1-3): DSGVTQTPKHLITATGQRVTLRCSPRSGDLSVYWYQQSLDQGLQFLIQYYNGEERAKGNILERFSAQQFPDLHSELNLSSLELGDSALYFCASTSSSSGNTIYFGEGSWLTVV.

The chain links TRBV29-1 to TRBJ2-5; a possible D gene is TRBD1 (5 bases). CDR3 length: 13 amino acids. Trimming shortened V by 6 bases and J by 1 base, and 12 bases separated the two germline ends. Per germline, CDR1 SQVTM and CDR2 ANQGSEA. CDR3 sequence: CSVGVDIQETQYF. CDR3 in DNA: TGCAGCGTCGGCGTGGACATCCAAGAGACCCAGTACTTC.

The rearrangement links TRBV5-6 to TRBJ1-2; the D gene is possibly TRBD1 (6 bases). Germline-derived CDR1 and CDR2 are SGHDT and YYEEEE. The length of the CDR3 is 16 residues. V lost 2 bases, J lost 1 base, and 15 bases lay in between. The CDR3 DNA follows: TGTGCCAGCAGCTTAGTCGGTAGGGGGTTTAACTATGGCTACACCTTC. Its translation: CASSLVGRGFNYGYTF.

V usage is TRBV3-1 (or the pseudogene TRBV3-2) and J usage is TRBJ2-7, with D unclear. Trimming cost V 4 bases and J 4 bases, with 8 bases left between them. The germline V gene encodes CDR1 LGHDT and CDR2 YNNKEL (reference sequence). This CDR3 is 12 amino acids long. CDR3 bases: TGTGCCAGCAGCCTTATGCAATACGAGCAGTACTTC. Translation: CASSLMQYEQYF.

The chain uses TRBV4-1 and TRBJ1-1; 7 positions match TRBD1. This CDR3 comprises 14 residues. Germline V gene data show CDR1 as MGHRA and CDR2 as YSYEKL. V gave up 2 bases and J gave up 4 bases; unmatched junction bases: 4. The CDR3 loop is CASSQRQGSTEAFF. The CDR3 nucleotides are TGCGCCAGCAGCCAAAGACAGGGAAGCACTGAAGCTTTCTTT.

The V call is TRBV24-1, the J call TRBJ1-5; D might be TRBD1 (6 bases). Germline V lookup: CDR1 KGHDR, CDR2 SFDVKD. Trimming took 4 bases from V and 3 from J, leaving 12 bases between them. The CDR3 consists of 15 residues. The CDR3 loop reads CATSDRQEVNQPQHF. DNA of the CDR3: TGTGCCACCAGTGACCGACAGGAGGTCAATCAGCCCCAGCATTTT.

This sequence joins TRBV30 and TRBJ2-5; possibly TRBD2 for D (5 bases). The CDR3 is made up of 12 amino acids. V dropped 1 base and J dropped 5 bases, with 8 bases sitting between them. The germline V gene encodes CDR1 GTSNPN and CDR2 SVGIG (reference sequence). The CDR3 DNA reads TGTGCCTGGAGTGGGGGAGTGGAGACCCAGTACTTC. This gives the protein CAWSGGVETQYF.

This chain links TRBV6-5 with TRBJ2-1; 10 positions match TRBD1. J lost 7 bases, V lost 5 bases, and 8 bases had no gene match. The CDR3 spans 15 residues. Germline V lookup: CDR1 MNHEY, CDR2 SVGAGI. In DNA form, the CDR3 reads TGTGCCAGCAGTAGACAGGGGGCAGGTAAAAATGAGCAGTTCTTC. As protein: CASSRQGAGKNEQFF.

The rearrangement links TRBV5-4 to TRBJ2-1, with 9 bases matching TRBD2. V shed 0 bases and J 8 bases; nucleotides not matched to a gene: 0. CDR1 is SGHNT and CDR2 is YYREEE in the germline V gene (reference sequence). The length of the CDR3 is 13 residues. Here the CDR3 DNA reads TGTGCCAGCAGCTTGGGGACTAGCGATGAGCAGTTCTTC. Protein sequence: CASSLGTSDEQFF.

This chain connects TRBV25-1 to TRBJ1-6; perhaps TRBD1 as D (5 bases). V lost 4 bases to trimming and J lost 7 bases, with 11 bases between them. The CDR3 runs 14 residues. Germline CDR1 MGHDK, CDR2 SYGVNS. This chain's CDR3 is CASSGDRSNSPLHF. In DNA form, the CDR3 reads TGTGCCAGCAGTGGGGACCGGTCCAATTCACCCCTCCACTTT.

This chain joins TRBV12-5 and TRBJ1-5; the D is unclear. This CDR3 is 17 amino acids long. Germline V gene sequence: CDR1 LGHNT, CDR2 FRNRAP. Trimming removed 7 bases at V and 3 bases at J, with 22 bases between. CDR3 DNA: TGTGCTAGTGCCCCGATACCAAAGGCAGAAATCAATCAGCCCCAGCATTTT. This sequence encodes CASAPIPKAEINQPQHF.

This clone was observed a handful of times. V usage is TRBV9 and J usage is TRBJ2-7, with D perhaps assigned TRBD1 or TRBD2 (5 bases each). This CDR3 spans 12 amino acids. Germline-derived CDR1 and CDR2 are SGDLS and YYNGEE. V lost 7 bases and J 5 bases, leaving 13 bases between the germline ends. CDR3 in DNA: TGTGCCAGCGGCGCAGGGCGGGACGAGCAGTACTTC. Translation gives CASGAGRDEQYF.

CDR3: CASSELGLDTQYF. The DNA of the CDR3 is TGTGCCAGCAGTGAATTAGGGTTGGATACGCAGTATTTT. The chain carries TRBV25-1 and TRBJ2-3; D unresolved. This CDR3 contains 13 residues. V lost 1 base to trimming and J lost 6 bases, with 8 bases between them. The germline V gene has CDR1 MGHDK and CDR2 SYGVNS. The variable domain in full, completed from reference TRBV25-1 and TRBJ2-3, reads EADIYQTPRYLVIGTGKKITLECSQTMGHDKMYWYQQDPGMELHLIHYSYGVNSTEKGDLSSESTVSRIRTEHFPLTLESARPSHTSQYLCASSELGLDTQYFGPGTRLTVL.

A word on this clone: Sequence at one end of the junction differs from germline and may be a read error. The gene calls are TRBV5-1 and TRBJ1-1; D uncertain. Germline values: CDR1 SGHRS, CDR2 YFSETQ. CDR3 length: 13 amino acids. CDR3 nucleotide sequence: TGCGCCGGCAGCTGGACGGGAAACACTGAAGCTTTCTTT. Translated, it gives CAGSWTGNTEAFF. Using reference TRBV5-1 and TRBJ1-1 for the parts outside the CDR3, the full variable domain is KAGVTQTPRYLIKTRGQQVTLSCSPISGHRSVSWYQQTPGQGLQFLFEYFSETQRNKGNFPGRFSGRQFSNSRSEMNVSTLELGDSALYLCAGSWTGNTEAFFGQGTRLTVV.